One and the same sample provided the 10 T cell receptor beta chains below, sequenced in a study of blood T cell repertoires in COVID-19. Repertoires were generated with immunoSEQ multiplex PCR, while TCRdb's copy carries only in-frame clones and drops some. The sample yields approximately 300,000 clones, around nine tenths seen once. The specimen was PBMCs or T cells enriched from blood (not recorded which). These receptors originate from a woman in her twenties or thirties who had recovered from COVID-19.

The V gene is TRBV30, the J gene TRBJ1-3, with D tentatively TRBD1 (5 bases). V was clipped by 5 bases and J by 6 bases, with 8 bases between them. CDR3 length: 11 residues. From germline, CDR1 is GTSNPN and CDR2 SVGIG (reference sequence). CDR3 loop: CAWSQANTIYF. In DNA, the CDR3 is TGTGCCTGGTCACAGGCAAACACCATATATTTT.

The chain uses TRBV3-1 (or the pseudogene TRBV3-2) and TRBJ2-5; 11 nucleotides line up with TRBD2. In germline, CDR1 is LGHDT, CDR2 YNNKEL (reference sequence). This CDR3 spans 16 amino acids. J gave up 2 bases and V 4 bases, and 6 bases lay outside the gene matches. The CDR3 bases are TGTGCCAGCAGCCGATCCGGGACTAGCGGACAAGAGACCCAGTACTTC. It encodes CASSRSGTSGQETQYF.

The genes are TRBV6-2 or TRBV6-3 and TRBJ2-3; D is possibly TRBD2 (5 bases). The CDR3 covers 14 residues. Trimming removed 3 bases at V and 0 bases at J, with 7 bases between. Germline V lookup: CDR1 MNHEY, CDR2 SVGEGT. CDR3: CASSYRGSTDTQYF. CDR3 bases: TGTGCCAGCAGTTATCGAGGGAGCACAGATACGCAGTATTTT.

The chain joins TRBV30 to TRBJ1-3; D gene unclear. The germline V and J ends were trimmed by 4 bases and 0 bases, with 13 bases remaining between them. The CDR3 has 15 amino acids. Germline values: CDR1 GTSNPN, CDR2 SVGIG (reference sequence). In DNA, the CDR3 is TGTGCCTGGACGGCAGGAACCTTCTCTGGAAACACCATATATTTT. Protein: CAWTAGTFSGNTIYF.

The V call is TRBV27, the J call TRBJ1-2; the match to TRBD1 covers 7 bases. The CDR3 has 14 amino acids. The V segment lost 3 bases and the J segment 8 bases; nucleotides outside the gene matches: 9. The germline V gene encodes CDR1 MNHEY and CDR2 SMNVEV (reference sequence). The CDR3 region is CASSFIRAGGGYTF. In DNA, the CDR3 is TGTGCCAGCAGTTTTATAAGGGCAGGGGGAGGCTACACCTTC.

The DNA for the CDR3 is TGCGCCAGCAGCCAGGGGGACAGGGGTGGCTACACCTTC. This codes for CASSQGDRGGYTF. V usage is TRBV4-1 and J usage is TRBJ1-2; TRBD1 agrees at 10 bases. Germline-derived CDR1 and CDR2 are MGHRA and YSYEKL. Trimming at V came to 3 bases and at J to 7 bases, leaving 2 bases not matched to a gene. This CDR3 is built from 13 residues.

This chain connects TRBV30 to TRBJ1-5; no clear D gene. The CDR3 has 16 residues. Trimming removed 0 bases at V and 6 bases at J, with 18 bases between. CDR1 is GTSNPN and CDR2 is SVGIG in the germline V gene (reference sequence). CDR3: CAWSVHQHTAGQPQHF. In nucleotides, the CDR3 is TGTGCCTGGAGTGTCCACCAACACACGGCAGGTCAGCCCCAGCATTTT.

The V call is TRBV6-5, the J call TRBJ1-1; the match to TRBD1 covers 8 bases. V shed 2 bases and J 6 bases; nucleotides not matched to a gene: 5. This CDR3 contains 14 residues. Germline V lookup: CDR1 MNHEY, CDR2 SVGAGI. The CDR3 is CASSYTGQGSEAFF. The CDR3 nucleotides are TGTGCCAGCAGTTACACAGGACAGGGCTCTGAAGCTTTCTTT.

The gene calls are TRBV4-1 and TRBJ1-5; 7 bases are shared with TRBD1. The CDR3 contains 17 residues. CDR1 MGHRA and CDR2 YSYEKL come from the germline V gene. With V trimmed by 2 bases and J by 0 bases, 7 bases remained unmatched. The CDR3 region has the DNA TGCGCCAGCAGCCAAACCGGGACAGTTTATAGCAATCAGCCCCAGCATTTT. Its translation is CASSQTGTVYSNQPQHF.

The V and J genes are TRBV3-1 (or the pseudogene TRBV3-2) and TRBJ1-4; 8 positions match TRBD1. The V segment lost 4 bases and the J segment 3 bases; nucleotides outside the gene matches: 7. The V gene's germline CDR1 is LGHDT and CDR2 YNNKEL (reference sequence). This CDR3 is built from 16 residues. The CDR3 DNA sequence: TGTGCCAGCAGCCTCATCGCACAGGGGGCTAATGAAAAACTGTTTTTT. Protein: CASSLIAQGANEKLFF.